The clone carrying this T cell receptor (beta chain) was found a few times. The antigen is undetermined. TCR beta CDR3 sequences were amplified from RNA transcripts. When the TCR CDR3 underwent first-round RT-PCR, the HTBI primer set was used. Each CDR3 protein gets one entry after TCRdb re-called the multiplex PCR reads with MiXCR. Found here are some 560,000 distinct CDR3 sequences, 11% to 15% of them singletons; the top ten hold about 14%. The study excluded patients with uncontrolled infection, other autoimmune disease, pregnancy or lactation. PBMCs were obtained from 7.5 to 10 ml fresh peripheral blood. These data belong to a study of T cells in Graves' hyperthyroidism and ophthalmopathy. Broader study findings: The model predicted ophthalmopathy a median around six months before onset.

The TCR originated in a woman between 40 and 50 years old with Graves' hyperthyroidism. The sequencing sample was made of blood.

CDR3 nucleotide sequence: TGTGCCAGTACCAACGCGGCAGGAGGGGACTACGAGCAGTACTTC. Protein: CASTNAAGGDYEQYF. V and J are TRBV19 and TRBJ2-7; TRBD2 is a possible D gene (6 bases). CDR3 length: 15 amino acids. Germline lookup yields CDR1 LNHDA and CDR2 SQIVND (reference sequence). V lost 7 bases and J 3 bases, leaving 19 bases between the germline ends.